The rows below give T cell receptor beta chains drawn from one sample of a study of blood T cell repertoires in COVID-19. The protocol was immunoSEQ multiplex PCR, while the TCRdb copy is restricted to in-frame clones and leaves out a portion. The repertoire includes a few hundred thousand clones, roughly 90% of them detected once, and roughly 1.9% sits in the top ten. Source material: PBMCs or T cells enriched from blood (not recorded which). These receptor sequences come from a woman in her thirties or forties who had recovered from COVID-19. The CDR3 runs from the conserved cysteine through the conserved F or W. A D gene is named only where the DNA matches it firmly. Clone size, where shown, is once, few, many, or a class for clones that have expanded.

V gene,D gene,clone size,J gene,CDR3 DNA,CDR3 protein
TRBV7-9,TRBD1,NA,TRBJ1-2,TGTGCCAGCAGCATTACCCCAGGGGGCGGTGGCTATGGCTACACCTTC,CASSITPGGGGYGYTF
TRBV9,NA,NA,TRBJ2-2,TGTGCCAGCAGCGGTCAAGGGGCGGAGCTGTTTTTT,CASSGQGAELFF
TRBV24-1,NA,NA,TRBJ1-2,TGTGCCACCAGTGAGAGGGGGGGATATGGCTACACCTTC,CATSERGGYGYTF
TRBV29-1,NA,NA,TRBJ1-2,TGCAGCGTTGAGGTGTCGACAGGTGGCTACACCTTC,CSVEVSTGGYTF
TRBV7-9,TRBD2,once,TRBJ2-5,TGTGCCAGCAGCTCGACTAGCGGGAGCTTGTATCGGACCCAGTACTTC,CASSSTSGSLYRTQYF
TRBV10-3,TRBD1,NA,TRBJ2-2,TGTGCCATCAGTGGGGACCGGGACAGGGCTACCGGGGAGCTGTTTTTT,CAISGDRDRATGELFF
TRBV9,NA,once,TRBJ1-1,TGTGCCAGCAGCGCGACGGGGGGCACTGAAGCTTTCTTT,CASSATGGTEAFF
TRBV5-1,TRBD1,NA,TRBJ1-6,TGCGCCAGCAGCTTGGGGGACAGGGAGGATAATTCACCCCTCCACTTT,CASSLGDREDNSPLHF
TRBV18,TRBD1,NA,TRBJ2-5,TGTGCCAGCTCACCAACTCCAGGGGGAAGTTCGGAGACCCAGTACTTC,CASSPTPGGSSETQYF
TRBV2,NA,NA,TRBJ1-3,TGTGCCAGCAACGGGGTCACTGGAAACACCATATATTTT,CASNGVTGNTIYF
TRBV6-2/TRBV6-3,NA,NA,TRBJ2-7,TGTGCCAGCATCCCCGAGGGGGGACAGTCCTACGAGCAGTACTTC,CASIPEGGQSYEQYF
TRBV6-5,NA,NA,TRBJ1-1,TGTGCCAGCAGTTCTACAGGCCCGGGAGCTTTCTTT,CASSSTGPGAFF
TRBV3-1/TRBV3-2,NA,once,TRBJ1-3,TGTGCCAGCAGCCAAGGGAGAGGATCTGGAAACACCATATATTTT,CASSQGRGSGNTIYF
TRBV20-1,NA,NA,TRBJ2-3,TGCAGTGCTAGTGCCTCTTCAGGGGGAGGTACGCAGTATTTT,CSASASSGGGTQYF
TRBV29-1,NA,NA,TRBJ2-1,TGCAGCGTTGAAGATGAGAGCCCGACAGGTTCTACTGTTGAGCAGTTCTTC,CSVEDESPTGSTVEQFF
TRBV15,NA,NA,TRBJ1-5,TGTGCCACCAGCAGCCTCGCGGCGGGGAACAATCAGCCCCAGCATTTT,CATSSLAAGNNQPQHF
TRBV7-6,TRBD2,NA,TRBJ2-1,TGTGCCAGCAGCGTAAGCGGGAGCGGTGAGCAGTTCTTC,CASSVSGSGEQFF
TRBV30,NA,once,TRBJ2-1,TGTGCCTTCCTGGCGGGGTTGGTTTACAATGAGCAGTTCTTC,CAFLAGLVYNEQFF
TRBV9,NA,NA,TRBJ2-5,TGTGCCAGCAGCGTAGTGACGACTGCTCAAGAGACCCAGTACTTC,CASSVVTTAQETQYF
TRBV5-1,NA,NA,TRBJ1-5,TGCGCCAGCAGCTTGGGAGGGAGCAATCAGCCCCAGCATTTT,CASSLGGSNQPQHF
TRBV9,TRBD1,NA,TRBJ2-7,TGTGCCAGCAGCCCGGGACAGAGCTCCTACGAGCAGTACTTC,CASSPGQSSYEQYF
TRBV2,TRBD1,few,TRBJ2-4,TGTGCCAGTCATTTAAACAGGGGTTTTGGGGAAAACATTCAGTACTTC,CASHLNRGFGENIQYF
TRBV7-9,TRBD1,NA,TRBJ1-5,TGTGCCAGCAGCACCGACAGGGGGACCAATCAGCCCCAGCATTTT,CASSTDRGTNQPQHF
TRBV2,TRBD2,NA,TRBJ2-1,TGTGCCAGCAGGGGTGTTCGTGAGCGGGGGGACAATGAGCAGTTCTTC,CASRGVRERGDNEQFF
TRBV20-1,NA,NA,TRBJ1-1,TGCAGTGCTAGTAAGGGACTCGACCAAGCTTTCTTT,CSASKGLDQAFF
TRBV27,TRBD1,NA,TRBJ2-1,TGTGCCAGCAGTGCCGCCGGGACAGGCCACGGTGGGGGGTACAATGAGCAGTTCTTC,CASSAAGTGHGGGYNEQFF
TRBV6-1,TRBD2,NA,TRBJ2-1,TGTGCCAGCAGTGAAAATGGCCTAGCGGCTTCCCTGATTCCTCTCTCCTACAATGAGCAGTTCTTC,CASSENGLAASLIPLSYNEQFF
TRBV7-9,TRBD1,NA,TRBJ1-2,TGTGCCAGCAGCTTTGATAGGGACAGGGTTTTTGGTGGCTACACCTTC,CASSFDRDRVFGGYTF
TRBV19,NA,few,TRBJ1-3,TGTGCCAGTAGTATGGGCAGCTACTCTGGAAACACCATATATTTT,CASSMGSYSGNTIYF
TRBV5-1,NA,NA,TRBJ1-5,TGCGCCAGCAGCTTGGGGGCAGGGAGCAATCAGCCCCAGCATTTT,CASSLGAGSNQPQHF
TRBV4-3,NA,NA,TRBJ2-7,TGCGCCAGCAGCCAAGATGCACAGACGTCCTACGAGCAGTACTTC,CASSQDAQTSYEQYF
TRBV19,TRBD2,once,TRBJ2-1,TGTGCCAGTAGTTCCCTTGGACTAGATTCACTGCAGTTCTTC,CASSSLGLDSLQFF
TRBV6-5,TRBD1,NA,TRBJ2-7,TGTGCCAGCCTCGGGACAGGGGTATCCTACGAGCAGTACTTC,CASLGTGVSYEQYF
TRBV7-2,TRBD1,NA,TRBJ1-1,TGTGCCAGCAGCTCGGGGGGGACAGCGACTGAAGCTTTCTTT,CASSSGGTATEAFF
TRBV18,NA,NA,TRBJ2-1,TGTGCCAGCTCACAACCAGGAGTTTCCGACAATGAGCAGTTCTTC,CASSQPGVSDNEQFF
TRBV4-3,NA,NA,TRBJ2-5,TGCGCCAGCAGCCAAGACCCCGGACTCGTGGAGACCCAGTACTTC,CASSQDPGLVETQYF
TRBV29-1,TRBD2,NA,TRBJ2-3,TGCAGCGTTGGGGCGCGGGAGGGCCCAGATACGCAGTATTTT,CSVGAREGPDTQYF
TRBV19,NA,NA,TRBJ1-1,TGTGCCAGTAGTCTCTGGACAGACACTGAAGCTTTCTTT,CASSLWTDTEAFF
TRBV30,TRBD2,NA,TRBJ2-1,TGTGCCTGGAGTTCGGCAGTTAACGGGACTAGATCCTACAATGAGCAGTTCTTC,CAWSSAVNGTRSYNEQFF
TRBV15,NA,NA,TRBJ1-3,TGTGCCACCAGCAGAGATTTAAGAAACACCATATATTTT,CATSRDLRNTIYF
TRBV4-1,TRBD1,NA,TRBJ2-2,TGCGCCAGCAGCCAGCAGGGGGCTGGTCTTGACACCGGGGAGCTGTTTTTT,CASSQQGAGLDTGELFF
TRBV4-3,NA,NA,TRBJ1-1,TGCGCCAGCAGCCAAGAGAGGGCGCTTTTGGGGACTGAAGCTTTCTTT,CASSQERALLGTEAFF
TRBV5-1,TRBD1,few,TRBJ1-2,TGCGCCAGCAGCCCGGGACAGGCGAGTGGCTACACCTTC,CASSPGQASGYTF
TRBV5-1,TRBD2,NA,TRBJ2-1,TGCGCCAGCAGCGGTACTAGCGGGAGGGTCAATGAGCAGTTCTTC,CASSGTSGRVNEQFF
TRBV29-1,NA,NA,TRBJ1-5,TGCAGCGTTGGGGGCCCTTCCGGGGGTAATCAGCCCCAGCATTTT,CSVGGPSGGNQPQHF
TRBV7-6,TRBD1,NA,TRBJ2-6,TGTGCCAGCAGCTTAGAAGACAGGGGTTCCTCTGGGGCCAACGTCCTGACTTTC,CASSLEDRGSSGANVLTF
TRBV14,NA,NA,TRBJ1-1,TGTGCCAGCAGCCAAGTCTACAGCACTGAAGCTTTCTTT,CASSQVYSTEAFF
TRBV9,TRBD2,NA,TRBJ2-5,TGTGCCAGTGGGGGGGAGGAGACCCAGTACTTC,CASGGEETQYF
TRBV29-1,NA,NA,TRBJ1-5,TGCAGCGTTGGAGGGAGCAATCAGCCCCAGCATTTT,CSVGGSNQPQHF
TRBV19,NA,NA,TRBJ1-1,TGTGCCAGTATATCTTTCCGGGGAACCAAGAACACTGAAGCTTTCTTT,CASISFRGTKNTEAFF
TRBV27,NA,NA,TRBJ1-5,TGTGCCAGCAGTCCGCAGGGCAATCAGCCCCAGCATTTT,CASSPQGNQPQHF
TRBV30,NA,NA,TRBJ1-1,TGTGCCTGGAGTGTTCCCCCAGGATTTGCGAACACTGAAGCTTTCTTT,CAWSVPPGFANTEAFF
TRBV12-3/TRBV12-4,TRBD2,NA,TRBJ2-1,TGTGCCAGCAGTCAACTAGCGGACAATGAGCAGTTCTTC,CASSQLADNEQFF
TRBV6-5,NA,NA,TRBJ1-2,TGTGCCAGCACCAACGGGGGGGATGGCTACACCTTC,CASTNGGDGYTF